This TCR beta chain appears in the sequencing data of a study of T cell responses to AZD1222 COVID-19 vaccine. The CDR3 length is 12 residues. Germline trimming cut 3 bases from V and 5 bases from J; bases unmatched to any gene: 1. Germline V gives CDR1 MNHEY, CDR2 SMNVEV (reference sequence). In regard to this clone: What it recognizes is unknown.

Analysis merged second doses at about 4 or about 12 weeks. Whole-study findings and limits: Most donors were white British and more were female, and clonal diversity was possibly underestimated. Spike was spanned by vaccine-associated CD4 TCRs, which were dominant at 160-218 and 743-854. At study baseline, merely several AZD1222 recipients were seropositive.

Data came from immunoSEQ multiplex PCR; TCRdb stores just in-frame clones and leaves some out. The sample contains approximately 28,000 clones, approximately 87% of which appear only once. This clonotype was sampled from an adult who received the AZD1222 COVID-19 vaccine. V and J are TRBV27 and TRBJ2-7, with 7 bases aligning to TRBD2. The sequenced sample was peripheral blood, obtained 28 days after the second AZD1222 dose. The CDR3 loop reads CASSLGGHEQYF. The CDR3 bases are TGTGCCAGCAGTTTGGGAGGGCACGAGCAGTACTTC.